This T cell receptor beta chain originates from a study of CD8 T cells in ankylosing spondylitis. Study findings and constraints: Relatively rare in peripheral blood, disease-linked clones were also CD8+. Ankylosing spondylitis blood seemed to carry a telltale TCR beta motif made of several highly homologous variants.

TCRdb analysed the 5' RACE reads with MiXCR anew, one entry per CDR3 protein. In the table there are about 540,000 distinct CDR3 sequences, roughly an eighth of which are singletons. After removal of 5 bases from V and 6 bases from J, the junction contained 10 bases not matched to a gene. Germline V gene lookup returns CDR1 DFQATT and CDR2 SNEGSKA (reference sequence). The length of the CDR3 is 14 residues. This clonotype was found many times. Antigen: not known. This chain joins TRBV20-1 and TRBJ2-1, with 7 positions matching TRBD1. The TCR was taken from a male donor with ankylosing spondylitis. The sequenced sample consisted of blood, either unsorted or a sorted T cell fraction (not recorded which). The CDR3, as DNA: TGCAGTGCTCGACAGGGTTCGCCTCTCAATGAGCAGTTCTTC. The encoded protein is CSARQGSPLNEQFF.